This T cell receptor beta chain emerged from a study of blood T cell repertoires in COVID-19. Study-wide context: Sources were T cells, B-cell-depleted T cells, or PBMCs; the material itself was cDNA or gDNA.

The length of the CDR3 is 15 residues. Trimming removed 6 bases from V and 0 bases from J; junction bases left unmatched: 3. The germline gives CDR1 ENHRY, CDR2 SYGVKD. In the authors' workflow: Using reference gene primer amplification, nucleated cell counts were estimated. TCRdb's table, derived via immunoSEQ multiplex PCR, lists solely in-frame clones and lacks some. V, J and clone size derive from that table, while D and trimming were established from the DNA sequence. The sample yields under 45,000 clones, about 85% seen once. This TCR was sampled from a man between 65 and 80 years old with COVID-19, enrolled during active disease. The sequenced material came from peripheral blood. This rearrangement joins TRBV10-3 to TRBJ2-3, with 10 bases that match TRBD2. The CDR3 DNA is TGTGCCATCAGGGGACTAGCGTCTAGCACAGATACGCAGTATTTT. Translated, it gives CAIRGLASSTDTQYF.